The 25 T cell receptor beta chains given below trace back to one sample, sequenced in a study of OX40 agonist ivuxolimab in advanced cancers. Profiling relied on immunoSEQ multiplex PCR, and the TCRdb table lists in-frame clones only, not all of them. The sample holds 65,000 to 85,000 clones, 80% to 95% seen once. The starting material was CD4+ or CD8+ T cells sorted from blood, obtained in a trial of the OX40 agonist ivuxolimab. Source of these receptors: an adult with an advanced solid tumor such as melanoma, head and neck, liver or kidney cancer.

The chain employs TRBV5-1 and TRBJ2-5, with 10 positions matching TRBD1. Trimming at V came to 4 bases and at J to 3 bases, leaving 6 bases not matched to a gene. The CDR3 covers 15 residues. The germline V gene encodes CDR1 SGHRS and CDR2 YFSETQ. CDR3 nucleotides: TGCGCCAGCAGCAACGGACAGGGGGGGAAAGAGACCCAGTACTTC. It specifies CASSNGQGGKETQYF.

The CDR3 DNA sequence: TGTGCCATCAGGGAGACTAGCGGGACTTCCTACGAGCAGTACTTC. It translates to CAIRETSGTSYEQYF. The gene calls are TRBV10-3 and TRBJ2-7; 11 nucleotides align to TRBD2. The V gene's germline CDR1 is ENHRY and CDR2 SYGVKD. This CDR3 is built from 15 residues. Losses at the gene ends were 6 bases for V and 1 base for J; bases not matched to a gene: 5.

V usage is TRBV5-1 and J usage is TRBJ2-5; 10 bases fit TRBD2. The V segment lost 5 bases and the J segment 0 bases; nucleotides outside the gene matches: 7. The CDR3 consists of 16 residues. CDR1 and CDR2 (germline): SGHRS, YFSETQ. CDR3 DNA sequence: TGCGCCAGCAGACCGGTAGCGGGGGGAAACCAAGAGACCCAGTACTTC. It yields the protein CASRPVAGGNQETQYF.

The V and J genes are TRBV29-1 and TRBJ2-1; D remains ambiguous. CDR3 length equals 14 residues. V was pared by 3 bases and J by 8 bases, with 17 bases between. CDR1 SQVTM and CDR2 ANQGSEA come from the germline V gene. The CDR3 loop is CSVDGVQNGDEQFF. The DNA for the CDR3 is TGCAGCGTTGATGGGGTCCAAAACGGCGATGAGCAGTTCTTC.

This chain links TRBV29-1 with TRBJ1-3; tentatively, D is TRBD1 (5 bases). This CDR3 contains 16 residues. V lost 6 bases, J lost 0 bases, and 18 bases lay in between. Germline CDR1 reads SQVTM; CDR2 reads ANQGSEA. The CDR3 coding sequence is TGCAGCGTCGTCGCTGAGGGACGGAACTCTGGAAACACCATATATTTT. It encodes CSVVAEGRNSGNTIYF.

The genes are TRBV5-1 and TRBJ2-5; D possibly matches TRBD1 or TRBD2 (5 bases each). The CDR3 is 16 amino acids. The germline V gene encodes CDR1 SGHRS and CDR2 YFSETQ. Trimming left V 1 base short and J 2 bases short, with 15 bases between. The CDR3 reads CASSLTVGRRQETQYF. CDR3 sequence (DNA): TGCGCCAGCAGCTTGACCGTGGGACGGAGACAAGAGACCCAGTACTTC. Full variable domain (missing parts from reference TRBV5-1 and TRBJ2-5): KAGVTQTPRYLIKTRGQQVTLSCSPISGHRSVSWYQQTPGQGLQFLFEYFSETQRNKGNFPGRFSGRQFSNSRSEMNVSTLELGDSALYLCASSLTVGRRQETQYFGPGTRLLVL.

The chain joins TRBV7-9 to TRBJ2-1; the D gene could be TRBD1 or TRBD2 (5 bases each). The germline gives CDR1 SEHNR, CDR2 FQNEAQ (reference sequence). Between the trimmed V and J ends, which lost 5 bases and 2 bases, there was a span of 22 bases. This CDR3 has 18 residues. The CDR3 protein is CASSAKPPGPNAYNEQFF. The CDR3 DNA reads as TGTGCCAGCAGCGCCAAACCTCCGGGACCCAACGCCTACAATGAGCAGTTCTTC.

The rearrangement links TRBV6-6 to TRBJ2-1; 8 bases fit TRBD2. The CDR3 sequence is 16 residues long. Trimming removed 0 bases from V and 1 base from J; junction bases left unmatched: 2. Per the germline V gene, CDR1 is MNHNY and CDR2 is SVGAGI (reference sequence). CDR3 loop: CASSYSASGSYNEQFF. In DNA form, the CDR3 reads TGTGCCAGCAGTTACTCGGCTAGCGGGTCCTACAATGAGCAGTTCTTC.

The chain recombines TRBV5-7 with TRBJ1-2; D not certain. TRBV5-7 is noted as an ORF with a role that remains uncertain. The V gene lost 0 bases and the J gene lost 10 bases, with 7 bases spanning the gap. This CDR3 is built from 11 residues. The CDR3 bases are TGTGCCAGCAGCTTGGATCCTGACTACACCTTC. As protein: CASSLDPDYTF.

This rearrangement joins TRBV20-1 to TRBJ1-2; D not resolved. The CDR3 sequence is 11 residues long. The germline CDR1 and CDR2 sequences are DFQATT and SNEGSKA (reference sequence). V lost 6 bases to trimming and J lost 6 bases, with 11 bases between them. The CDR3 nucleotides are TGCAGTGCCCCATGGGAGGATGGCTACACCTTC. Its translation is CSAPWEDGYTF.

This sequence joins TRBV10-3 and TRBJ2-7; 7 nucleotides line up with TRBD1. This CDR3 is 12 amino acids long. V lost 4 bases, J lost 7 bases, and 4 bases stayed unmatched. Germline CDR1 reads ENHRY; CDR2 reads SYGVKD. CDR3 sequence reads: CAISGQGEEQYF. CDR3 sequence (DNA): TGTGCCATCAGTGGTCAGGGGGAGGAGCAGTACTTC.

The chain employs TRBV6-4 and TRBJ2-7; tentative D call: TRBD2 (6 bases). V lost 6 bases to trimming and J lost 2 bases, with 17 bases between them. Germline-derived CDR1 and CDR2 are MRHNA and SNTAGT. The CDR3 totals 15 residues. The CDR3 loop reads CASRLRASDTYEQYF. DNA for the CDR3: TGTGCCAGCAGGTTGAGGGCTAGCGATACCTACGAGCAGTACTTC.

V gene TRBV4-1 combines with J gene TRBJ1-1; 8 bases fit TRBD1. The CDR3 spans 14 residues. Germline assignment: CDR1 MGHRA and CDR2 YSYEKL. V shed 0 bases and J 3 bases; nucleotides not matched to a gene: 0. The CDR3 nucleotides are TGCGCCAGCAGCCAAGAACAGGGGGACACTGAAGCTTTCTTT. This codes for CASSQEQGDTEAFF.

The V and J genes are TRBV6-1 and TRBJ2-7, with TRBD1 matching over 11 bases. The CDR3 extends over 18 amino acids. Germline V lookup: CDR1 MNHNS, CDR2 SASEGT. After removal of 4 bases from V and 2 bases from J, the junction contained 13 bases not matched to a gene. The CDR3 protein is CASSVGVSRTGGAYEQYF. The CDR3 DNA reads TGTGCCAGCAGTGTCGGTGTGAGTCGGACAGGGGGCGCCTACGAGCAGTACTTC.

Points on this clone: Other DNA sequences of this sample code for an identical CDR3. The V and J genes are TRBV19 and TRBJ2-6; D assignment may be TRBD1 or TRBD2 (5 bases each). V was trimmed by 3 bases and J by 0 bases, leaving 9 bases between them. This CDR3 comprises 16 residues. Germline values: CDR1 LNHDA, CDR2 SQIVND (reference sequence). This chain's CDR3 is CASSMGRSSGANVLTF. As DNA, the CDR3 is TGTGCCAGTAGTATGGGACGGAGCTCTGGGGCCAACGTCCTGACTTTC.

The chain employs TRBV11-2 and TRBJ2-7; 7 nucleotides align to TRBD2. Looked up from germline, CDR1 is SGHAT and CDR2 is FQNNGV. The CDR3 has 14 residues. Losses at the gene ends were 3 bases for V and 6 bases for J; bases not matched to a gene: 8. The chain's CDR3 is CASSFKAGWSEQYF. The CDR3 bases are TGTGCCAGCAGCTTCAAAGCGGGGTGGAGCGAGCAGTACTTC.

J is TRBJ2-3 and V is TRBV18, with 7 positions matching TRBD1. This CDR3 is 15 amino acids long. Germline V lookup: CDR1 KGHSH, CDR2 LQKENI. Germline trimming cut 3 bases from V and 7 bases from J; bases unmatched to any gene: 10. CDR3 DNA: TGTGCCAGCTCACCTCCGGGACAGAAATCTCATACGCAGTATTTT. Amino acids: CASSPPGQKSHTQYF.

CDR3 in DNA: TGTGCCAGCAGTAACCGACAGAACACTGAAGCTTTCTTT. Translating it yields CASSNRQNTEAFF. The rearrangement joins TRBV6-6 to TRBJ1-1; D is unclear. CDR1 is MNHNY, CDR2 SVGAGI, per germline (reference sequence). CDR3 length equals 13 residues. Trimming shortened V by 5 bases and J by 1 base, and 8 bases separated the two germline ends.

This chain uses TRBV27 with TRBJ2-7, with TRBD1 identical over 9 bases. The CDR3 covers 13 residues. The V gene's germline CDR1 is MNHEY and CDR2 SMNVEV (reference sequence). V dropped 6 bases and J dropped 6; count of bases not matched to a gene: 6. CDR3 protein: CASRKTGGGEQYF. The DNA of the CDR3 is TGTGCCAGCAGAAAAACAGGGGGCGGCGAGCAGTACTTC.

V gene TRBV7-9 combines with J gene TRBJ1-4; no firm D call. The CDR3 spans 12 residues. Germline-derived CDR1 and CDR2 are SEHNR and FQNEAQ (reference sequence). Trimming shortened V by 6 bases and J by 10 bases, and 12 bases separated the two germline ends. The CDR3 region is CASRQDARKLFF. DNA for the CDR3: TGTGCCAGCAGACAAGATGCCCGAAAACTGTTTTTT.

The V call is TRBV7-6, the J call TRBJ2-2; D is perhaps TRBD2 (7 bases). This CDR3 has 16 residues. V shed 1 base and J shed 3 bases, with 12 bases lying between them. Germline lookup yields CDR1 SGHVS and CDR2 FNYEAQ. CDR3 in amino acids: CASSLVGGPDTGELFF. CDR3 coding DNA: TGTGCCAGCAGCTTAGTGGGGGGGCCCGACACCGGGGAGCTGTTTTTT.

This clone was counted only a few times. DNA for the CDR3: TGTGCCAGCAGCCCGTGGGAGGGCAACGAGCAGTACTTC. It translates to CASSPWEGNEQYF. V and J are TRBV5-4 and TRBJ2-7; 7 nucleotides align to TRBD2. The CDR3 is 13 amino acids. Germline V lookup: CDR1 SGHNT, CDR2 YYREEE (reference sequence). After removal of 4 bases from V and 5 bases from J, the junction contained 6 bases not matched to a gene.

In DNA form, the CDR3 reads TGTGCCACCAGCAGAGACACCCAACTCGAAAAACTGTTTTTT. Translation: CATSRDTQLEKLFF. This chain links TRBV15 with TRBJ1-4; no reliable D call. Trimming took 0 bases from V and 8 from J, leaving 10 bases between them. The CDR3 has 14 amino acids. In germline, CDR1 is LNHNV, CDR2 YYDKDF (reference sequence).

The chain couples TRBV5-4 to TRBJ1-6; 8 bases align to TRBD1. The CDR3 is 16 residues long. Unmatched junction bases numbered 6, after V lost 0 bases and J lost 7 bases. CDR1 SGHNT and CDR2 YYREEE come from the germline V gene (reference sequence). CDR3 sequence (DNA): TGTGCCAGCAGCTTGGAGGACAGGGCAAAGAATTCACCCCTCCACTTT. Translated: CASSLEDRAKNSPLHF.

The gene calls are TRBV14 and TRBJ2-7; D gene unclear. Germline CDR1 is SGHDN and CDR2 is FVKESK. Between the trimmed V and J ends, which lost 5 bases and 6 bases, there was a span of 8 bases. The CDR3 extends over 11 amino acids. Written as DNA, the CDR3 is TGTGCCAGCAGCGCAATTTCCGAGCAGTACTTC. Its protein product is CASSAISEQYF. The whole variable domain, filled in from reference TRBV14 and TRBJ2-7, reads EAGVTQFPSHSVIEKGQTVTLRCDPISGHDNLYWYRRVMGKEIKFLLHFVKESKQDESGMPNNRFLAERTGGTYSTLKVQPAELEDSGVYFCASSAISEQYFGPGTRLTVT.